The source of this T cell receptor (beta chain) is a study of cytomegalovirus exposure and HLA in healthy donors. Study-level findings and limits: Because they were indistinguishable, some V segments, including TRBV6-2 and TRBV6-3, were excluded. Several of the most significant clusters appeared linked to common viral pathogens, based on a later analysis.

Turning to this clone: Its specificity is not known.

Donors consisted of healthy bone marrow donors. Trimming shortened V by 3 bases and J by 0 bases, and 9 bases separated the two germline ends. CDR1 MDHEN and CDR2 SYDVKM come from the germline V gene. CDR3 length equals 15 residues. A multiplex PCR was run with 60 Vbeta primers and 13 Jbeta primers. Data came from immunoSEQ multiplex PCR; TCRdb stores just in-frame clones and leaves some out. The sample lists around 100,000 clones; 60% to 85% were seen once. This TCR was sampled from a female donor in good health and CMV-seropositive. Material for sequencing was PBMCs. The gene calls are TRBV28 and TRBJ1-3; D may be TRBD1 (6 bases). DNA of the CDR3: TGTGCCAGCAGTTTGGACAGTAGCTCTGGAAACACCATATATTTT. It encodes CASSLDSSSGNTIYF.